The 14 T cell receptor beta chains in this list originate from one sample, sequenced in a study of early T cells in non-severe SARS-CoV-2 infection. Each CDR3 protein gets one entry after TCRdb re-called the 5' RACE reads with MiXCR. The repertoire has about 64,000 distinct CDR3 sequences, around 14% of them found once; the top ten carry 3.5% to 5%. What was sequenced was whole blood. The receptors originated from an adult who was a healthcare worker with PCR-confirmed SARS-CoV-2 infection or an uninfected control (not recorded which).

CDR3 protein: CASSPRGTVSPLHF. CDR3 DNA sequence: TGTGCCAGCAGCCCCCGGGGGACAGTTTCACCCCTCCACTTT. The rearrangement joins TRBV7-2 to TRBJ1-6; TRBD1 aligns across 7 bases. The germline V gene has CDR1 SGHTA and CDR2 FQGNSA. With 5 bases clipped from V and 9 bases from J, the junction kept 7 bases outside the gene matches. This CDR3 contains 14 residues.

This clonotype was counted ten times or more. The rearrangement uses TRBV29-1 and TRBJ1-2; no definite D call. The CDR3 covers 11 residues. Germline V gene data show CDR1 as SQVTM and CDR2 as ANQGSEA. The V gene lost 4 bases and the J gene lost 3 bases, with 6 bases spanning the gap. CDR3 in DNA: TGCAGCGTTGGGGTAGACTATGGCTACACCTTC. Its protein is CSVGVDYGYTF.

This clonotype was picked up many times. The CDR3 DNA reads TGTGCCAGCAGCCAGGGCGTGCGGGAGCAGTACTTC. This codes for CASSQGVREQYF. The chain recombines TRBV4-2 with TRBJ2-7; D is undetermined. Per germline, CDR1 LGHNA and CDR2 YNFKEQ. The length of the CDR3 is 12 residues. The V and J ends lost 3 bases and 7 bases respectively, with 10 bases between them.

CDR3 sequence (DNA): TGTGCCAGCAGCTTGCTCGATTCACCCCTCCACTTT. It is translated as CASSLLDSPLHF. The chain joins TRBV5-5 to TRBJ1-6; no firm D call. CDR1 and CDR2 (germline): SGHKS, YYEKEE (reference sequence). This CDR3 is built from 12 residues. The germline V and J ends were trimmed by 1 base and 8 bases, with 4 bases remaining between them.

This clonotype occurred many times. V gene TRBV11-2 combines with J gene TRBJ2-2, with D perhaps assigned TRBD1 or TRBD2 (5 bases each). The CDR3 spans 14 residues. Germline-derived CDR1 and CDR2 are SGHAT and FQNNGV. V was cut by 5 bases and J by 7 bases, with 14 bases left in between. The CDR3 coding sequence is TGTGCCAGCAGCCGGGACCGAAGGGACGGGGAGCTGTTTTTT. It translates to CASSRDRRDGELFF.

This clonotype was picked up a small number of times. The rearrangement joins TRBV6-6 to TRBJ2-7; TRBD2 aligns across 8 bases. CDR1 MNHNY and CDR2 SVGAGI come from the germline V gene (reference sequence). The CDR3 sequence is 12 residues long. Trimming at V came to 6 bases and at J to 6 bases, leaving 4 bases not matched to a gene. The CDR3 spells CASSPGGVEQYF. Written as DNA, the CDR3 is TGTGCCAGCAGCCCGGGGGGGGTCGAGCAGTACTTC.

This clonotype was counted many times. The genes are TRBV7-6 and TRBJ1-5; TRBD1 matches at 7 bases. This CDR3 comprises 15 residues. The J segment lost 9 bases and the V segment lost 5 bases, leaving 13 bases of the junction unmatched. The germline V gene encodes CDR1 SGHVS and CDR2 FNYEAQ. The CDR3 sequence is CASSPFTGDQGPQHF. CDR3 DNA: TGTGCCAGCAGCCCTTTCACAGGGGATCAGGGGCCCCAGCATTTT.

The V call is TRBV6-2 or TRBV6-3, the J call TRBJ2-3, with D hard to call. V lost 2 bases to trimming and J lost 3 bases, with 3 bases between them. The germline V gene has CDR1 MNHEY and CDR2 SVGEGT. This CDR3 contains 12 residues. The CDR3 spells CASSYLTDTQYF. The CDR3, as DNA: TGTGCCAGCAGTTACCTTACAGATACGCAGTATTTT.

This chain uses TRBV7-6 with TRBJ2-1, with D perhaps matching TRBD2 (7 bases). The V and J ends lost 1 base and 8 bases respectively, with 15 bases between them. Germline values: CDR1 SGHVS, CDR2 FNYEAQ. The CDR3 loop spans 15 amino acids. CDR3 loop: CASSLGLAGGDEQFF. DNA for the CDR3: TGTGCCAGCAGCTTAGGACTAGCCGGGGGCGATGAGCAGTTCTTC.

The chain employs TRBV7-2 and TRBJ1-6; D unclear. The CDR3 is 12 amino acids. Germline-derived CDR1 and CDR2 are SGHTA and FQGNSA. V lost 1 base and J 14 bases, leaving 9 bases between the germline ends. CDR3 residues: CASSLDLAALHF. Written as DNA, the CDR3 is TGTGCCAGCAGCTTAGATCTGGCGGCCCTCCACTTT.

This clonotype came up many times. The chain employs TRBV20-1 and TRBJ2-7, with TRBD2 matching over 9 bases. Trimming cost V 4 bases and J 7 bases; bases outside gene matches: 5. CDR1 is DFQATT and CDR2 is SNEGSKA in the germline V gene (reference sequence). This CDR3 is 12 amino acids long. CDR3 region: CSATGTSLEQYF. The CDR3 DNA reads TGCAGTGCTACCGGGACTAGCCTTGAGCAGTACTTC.

This clonotype was counted ten times or more. V and J are TRBV4-3 and TRBJ1-4; D gene ambiguous. Between the trimmed V and J ends, which lost 0 bases and 5 bases, there was a span of 7 bases. CDR1 is LGHNA, CDR2 YSLEER, per germline. This CDR3 has 14 residues. Here the CDR3 DNA reads TGCGCCAGCAGCCAAGACAGCAGGAATGAAAAACTGTTTTTT. Its translation: CASSQDSRNEKLFF.

This clonotype has ten or more counts. The chain has TRBV7-9 and TRBJ1-1; D uncertain. This CDR3 has 13 amino acids. Germline CDR1 SEHNR, CDR2 FQNEAQ (reference sequence). V lost 6 bases and J lost 1, with 9 bases in between. CDR3 in amino acids: CASSTNRNTEAFF. CDR3 nucleotide sequence: TGTGCCAGCAGTACCAATCGGAACACTGAAGCTTTCTTT.

This clonotype was counted ten times or more. The rearrangement joins TRBV12-3 or TRBV12-4 to TRBJ2-4; maybe TRBD1 (5 bases). The CDR3 consists of 15 residues. V was cut by 5 bases and J by 1 base, with 12 bases left in between. CDR3 region: CASSPGFLAKNIQYF. The CDR3 DNA is TGTGCCAGCAGTCCAGGGTTTCTTGCCAAAAACATTCAGTACTTC.